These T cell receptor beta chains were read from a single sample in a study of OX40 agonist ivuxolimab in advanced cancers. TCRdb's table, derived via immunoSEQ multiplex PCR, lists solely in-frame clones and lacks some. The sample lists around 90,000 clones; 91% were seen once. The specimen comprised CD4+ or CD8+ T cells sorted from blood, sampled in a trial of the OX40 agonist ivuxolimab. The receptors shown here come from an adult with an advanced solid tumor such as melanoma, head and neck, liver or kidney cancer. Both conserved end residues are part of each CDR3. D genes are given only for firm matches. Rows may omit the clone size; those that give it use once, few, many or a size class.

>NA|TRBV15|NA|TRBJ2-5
CATSRARAGGETQYF
TGTGCCACCAGCAGAGCGAGGGCAGGTGGGGAGACCCAGTACTTC
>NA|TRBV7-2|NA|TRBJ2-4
CASSLEPGPNDIQYF
TGTGCCAGCAGCTTAGAACCGGGCCCAAATGACATTCAGTACTTC
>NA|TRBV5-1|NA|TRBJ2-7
CASSFAPSIDVSSYEQYF
TGCGCCAGCAGCTTCGCACCCTCAATAGACGTTAGCTCCTACGAGCAGTACTTC
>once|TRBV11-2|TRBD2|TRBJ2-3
CASSLVGGLAGTTDTQYF
TGTGCCAGCAGCTTAGTAGGGGGACTAGCGGGTACCACAGATACGCAGTATTTT
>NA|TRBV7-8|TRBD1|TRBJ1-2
CASSLSRGWQGARYGYTF
TGTGCCAGCAGCTTAAGCCGGGGCTGGCAGGGGGCTAGGTATGGCTACACCTTC
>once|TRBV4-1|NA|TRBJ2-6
CASSQSPSGQAGANVLTF
TGCGCCAGCAGCCAAAGTCCCAGCGGGCAAGCTGGGGCCAACGTCCTGACTTTC
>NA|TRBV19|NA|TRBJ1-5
CASSIFGRAPNQPQHF
TGTGCCAGTAGTATCTTTGGACGGGCGCCAAATCAGCCCCAGCATTTT
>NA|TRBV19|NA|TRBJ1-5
CASNPSRYSNQPQHF
TGTGCCAGTAATCCCAGTCGATATAGCAATCAGCCCCAGCATTTT
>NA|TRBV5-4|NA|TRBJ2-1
CASSLPRDEQFF
TGTGCCAGCAGCTTACCCCGGGATGAGCAGTTCTTC
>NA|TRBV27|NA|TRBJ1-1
CASAREVGTEAFF
TGTGCCAGCGCGCGGGAAGTAGGCACTGAAGCTTTCTTT
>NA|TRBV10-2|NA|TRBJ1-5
CASKDGNQPQHF
TGCGCCAGTAAGGACGGAAATCAGCCCCAGCATTTT
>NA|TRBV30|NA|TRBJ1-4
CAWRRQVNEKLFF
TGTGCCTGGAGACGGCAGGTTAATGAAAAACTGTTTTTT
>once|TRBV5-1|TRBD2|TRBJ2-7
CASSLVGTTRYEQYF
TGCGCCAGCAGCTTGGTGGGGACTACGCGCTACGAGCAGTACTTC
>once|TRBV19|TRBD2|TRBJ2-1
CASSIGYWRGRIGYNEQFF
TGTGCCAGTAGTATAGGCTATTGGCGCGGGAGGATTGGGTACAATGAGCAGTTCTTC
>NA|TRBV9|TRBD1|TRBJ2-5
CASSGTGQETQYF
TGTGCCAGCAGCGGGACAGGGCAAGAGACCCAGTACTTC
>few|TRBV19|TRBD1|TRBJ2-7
CASRRTGAYEQYF
TGTGCCAGTAGACGGACAGGAGCCTACGAGCAGTACTTC
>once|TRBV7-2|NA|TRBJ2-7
CASSLYLGEQYF
TGTGCCAGCAGTTTATACCTCGGCGAGCAGTACTTC
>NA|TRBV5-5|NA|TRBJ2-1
CASSLSYNEQFF
TGTGCCAGCAGCCTCTCCTACAATGAGCAGTTCTTC
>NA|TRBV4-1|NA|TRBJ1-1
CASRGTEAFF
TGCGCCAGCAGGGGGACTGAAGCTTTCTTT
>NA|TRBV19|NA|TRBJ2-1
CASSKNMNEQFF
TGTGCCAGTAGTAAGAACATGAATGAGCAGTTCTTC
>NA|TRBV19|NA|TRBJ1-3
CASSISRGRADTIYF
TGTGCCAGTAGCATTTCGAGGGGCAGGGCGGACACCATATATTTT
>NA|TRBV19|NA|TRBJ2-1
CASSTGRHSYNEQFF
TGTGCCAGTAGTACTGGACGCCACTCCTACAATGAGCAGTTCTTC
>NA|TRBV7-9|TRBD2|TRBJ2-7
CASSILAGVREQYF
TGTGCCAGCAGTATTCTAGCGGGAGTAAGAGAGCAGTACTTC
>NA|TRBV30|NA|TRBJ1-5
CAWSRAGNQPQHF
TGTGCCTGGAGCCGGGCAGGCAATCAGCCCCAGCATTTT